Below are 20 T cell receptor beta chains sequenced from a single sample in a study of cytomegalovirus exposure and HLA in healthy donors. The PCR had 60 Vbeta and 13 Jbeta primers. Sequencing was performed with immunoSEQ multiplex PCR; in TCRdb, only in-frame clones are kept and a portion is missing. In the table there are roughly 180,000 clones, 75% to 85% of which are singletons. Material for sequencing was PBMCs. The receptors shown here come from a girl aged 2 to 9 in good health and CMV-seropositive.

The chain has TRBV6-1 and TRBJ2-3; 8 positions match TRBD1. The germline V gene has CDR1 MNHNS and CDR2 SASEGT. The CDR3 loop spans 15 amino acids. The V and J ends lost 4 bases and 2 bases, in that order; junction bases with no gene match: 5. CDR3 DNA sequence: TGTGCCAGCAGTGGCGACAGGGGTACCACAGATACGCAGTATTTT. Translating gives CASSGDRGTTDTQYF.

This clone was observed once. The chain employs TRBV25-1 and TRBJ2-5; perhaps TRBD1 as D (6 bases). The CDR3 is 15 amino acids. The V end was cut by 6 bases, the J end by 0 bases, with 14 bases between. Germline V gene data show CDR1 as MGHDK and CDR2 as SYGVNS. The CDR3 reads CASSIGGSYQETQYF. In DNA form, the CDR3 reads TGTGCCAGCAGCATAGGGGGTTCGTACCAAGAGACCCAGTACTTC.

This chain joins TRBV30 and TRBJ1-6; 7 nucleotides match TRBD1. The CDR3 is 14 amino acids. V shed 4 bases and J 8 bases; nucleotides not matched to a gene: 8. Germline lookup yields CDR1 GTSNPN and CDR2 SVGIG (reference sequence). The DNA of the CDR3 is TGTGCCTGGACCTCCAGGGGGGCGGATTCACCCCTCCACTTT. As protein: CAWTSRGADSPLHF.

V is TRBV19 and J is TRBJ1-3; D is ambiguous. This CDR3 spans 14 amino acids. Germline CDR1 and CDR2: LNHDA and SQIVND (reference sequence). With 7 bases removed from V and 1 base from J, the gap between germline ends came to 11 bases. The DNA for the CDR3 is TGTGCCAGTAAGAGACGGGAATCTGGAAACACCATATATTTT. Translated, it gives CASKRRESGNTIYF. The complete variable domain, with remaining parts taken from reference TRBV19 and TRBJ1-3, reads DGGITQSPKYLFRKEGQNVTLSCEQNLNHDAMYWYRQDPGQGLRLIYYSQIVNDFQKGDIAEGYSVSREKKESFPLTVTSAQKNPTAFYLCASKRRESGNTIYFGEGSWLTVV.

The V call is TRBV30, the J call TRBJ1-1; tentatively, D is TRBD1 (6 bases). Germline CDR1 GTSNPN, CDR2 SVGIG (reference sequence). The ends were cut back, 0 bases at V and 4 bases at J, with 15 bases in the middle. The CDR3 length is 15 residues. The CDR3 nucleotides read TGTGCCTGGAGTGTAGAGGCAGGGGAGAGCACTGAAGCTTTCTTT. Translation: CAWSVEAGESTEAFF.

The rearrangement uses TRBV7-2 and TRBJ1-2, with 7 bases aligning to TRBD1. V was pared by 7 bases and J by 7 bases, with 9 bases of the junction left unmatched. The length of the CDR3 is 13 residues. Germline-derived CDR1 and CDR2 are SGHTA and FQGNSA. This chain's CDR3 is CASNQGTAGGYTF. The CDR3 nucleotides are TGTGCCAGCAACCAAGGGACAGCGGGTGGCTACACCTTC. The complete variable domain, with remaining parts taken from reference TRBV7-2 and TRBJ1-2, reads GAGVSQSPSNKVTEKGKDVELRCDPISGHTALYWYRQSLGQGLEFLIYFQGNSAPDKSGLPSDRFSAERTGGSVSTLTIQRTQQEDSAVYLCASNQGTAGGYTFGSGTRLTVV.

The sample holds one count of this clone. The chain combines TRBV27 with TRBJ2-7; tentatively, D is TRBD1 (5 bases). The CDR3 covers 14 residues. Germline assignment: CDR1 MNHEY and CDR2 SMNVEV (reference sequence). The V end lost 5 bases, the J end lost 1 base, and 12 bases lay between the germline ends. The CDR3 spells CASSRFRESYEQYF. The CDR3 nucleotides read TGTGCCAGCAGTAGATTCAGGGAATCCTACGAGCAGTACTTC.

The CDR3 bases are TGCAGCGTTGAACCGAGAGCTCATGGCTACACCTTC. Translated: CSVEPRAHGYTF. V is TRBV29-1 and J is TRBJ1-2; no clear D. V was clipped by 2 bases and J by 6 bases, with 10 bases between them. Germline loops: CDR1 SQVTM, CDR2 ANQGSEA. CDR3 length: 12 amino acids. The full variable domain, its missing parts supplied by reference TRBV29-1 and TRBJ1-2, is SAVISQKPSRDICQRGTSLTIQCQVDSQVTMMFWYRQQPGQSLTLIATANQGSEATYESGFVIDKFPISRPNLTFSTLTVSNMSPEDSSIYLCSVEPRAHGYTFGSGTRLTVV.

The CDR3 region is CASSSKDRGSGANVLTF. The CDR3 DNA reads TGCGCCAGCAGCTCAAAGGACAGGGGGTCTGGGGCCAACGTCCTGACTTTC. V is TRBV5-1 and J is TRBJ2-6; 10 bases are shared with TRBD1. The CDR3 length is 17 residues. Germline V gene data show CDR1 as SGHRS and CDR2 as YFSETQ. The trim removed 3 bases at V and 1 base at J, leaving 4 bases unmatched.

The V and J genes are TRBV4-1 and TRBJ2-5, with 12 bases matching TRBD2. Germline loops: CDR1 MGHRA, CDR2 YSYEKL. CDR3 length equals 15 residues. Trimming removed 1 base from V and 5 bases from J; junction bases left unmatched: 2. The CDR3 nucleotides are TGCGCCAGCAGCCAAGCCGGACTAGCGGGGGAGACCCAGTACTTC. Its translation is CASSQAGLAGETQYF.

The genes are TRBV29-1 and TRBJ1-5; no reliable D call. V lost 4 bases and J lost 5, with 12 bases in between. Germline V gene lookup returns CDR1 SQVTM and CDR2 ANQGSEA. The CDR3 runs 13 residues. The CDR3 DNA reads as TGCAGCGTTGTATTCGGGTTGGATCAGCCCCAGCATTTT. Residues: CSVVFGLDQPQHF.

The chain carries TRBV27 and TRBJ1-4, with 7 bases identical to TRBD1. CDR1 is MNHEY and CDR2 is SMNVEV in the germline V gene (reference sequence). The CDR3 spans 15 residues. V lost 6 bases and J lost 7; bases outside the gene matches: 11. CDR3 sequence reads: CASRPPGTEFEKLFF. DNA of the CDR3: TGTGCCAGCAGACCCCCCGGGACAGAATTTGAAAAACTGTTTTTT.

V usage is TRBV6-1 and J usage is TRBJ2-2; D might be TRBD2 (5 bases). CDR1 is MNHNS and CDR2 is SASEGT in the germline V gene. The V end lost 8 bases, the J end lost 6 bases, and 19 bases lay between the germline ends. CDR3 length: 15 residues. The DNA for the CDR3 is TGTGCCAGCGAAGGTGGTAGTCGGGATCCCGGGGAGCTGTTTTTT. This encodes CASEGGSRDPGELFF.

The chain recombines TRBV7-3 with TRBJ2-1; 7 bases align to TRBD1. Germline lookup yields CDR1 SGHTA and CDR2 FQGTGA. The CDR3 is made up of 16 amino acids. J was trimmed by 7 bases and V by 0 bases; bases with no gene match: 9. CDR3 loop: CASSLTRQGSGNEQFF. In DNA form, the CDR3 reads TGTGCCAGCAGCTTAACTAGACAGGGTAGTGGGAATGAGCAGTTCTTC.

The V call is TRBV5-1, the J call TRBJ2-7, with D maybe TRBD2 (5 bases). Trimming cost V 0 bases and J 2 bases, with 12 bases left between them. The CDR3 extends over 15 amino acids. Germline CDR1 reads SGHRS; CDR2 reads YFSETQ. The CDR3: CASSLDSAGPYEQYF. For the CDR3, the DNA is TGCGCCAGCAGCTTGGATTCCGCGGGTCCCTACGAGCAGTACTTC.

This chain joins TRBV11-3 and TRBJ2-1, with D perhaps matching TRBD2 (5 bases). CDR3 size: 14 residues. With 5 bases removed from V and 1 base from J, the gap between germline ends came to 9 bases. Per the germline V gene, CDR1 is SGHNT and CDR2 is YENEEA. The chain's CDR3 is CASSPTNSYNEQFF. The CDR3, as DNA: TGTGCCAGCAGCCCGACTAATTCCTACAATGAGCAGTTCTTC.

The CDR3 DNA sequence: TGCGCCAGCAGCTTGGAGCCCGGCGGGGGCTATAATTCACCCCTCCACTTT. It yields the protein CASSLEPGGGYNSPLHF. The gene calls are TRBV5-1 and TRBJ1-6, with a possible D match to TRBD1 (5 bases). The CDR3 has 17 residues. The V gene lost 0 bases and the J gene lost 3 bases, with 13 bases spanning the gap. The germline CDR1 and CDR2 sequences are SGHRS and YFSETQ.

This clone was seen only once. The rearrangement uses TRBV5-1 and TRBJ2-1, with a tentative D call TRBD1 (6 bases). Germline V gene sequence: CDR1 SGHRS, CDR2 YFSETQ. The CDR3 consists of 16 residues. V was pared by 2 bases and J by 5 bases, with 17 bases between. CDR3 nucleotides: TGCGCCAGCAGCTTAATACAGGGTACTCCGCACAATGAGCAGTTCTTC. As protein: CASSLIQGTPHNEQFF.

The gene calls are TRBV4-1 and TRBJ2-1; 7 bases are a match to TRBD2. J lost 0 bases, V lost 4 bases, and 9 bases had no gene match. Looked up from germline, CDR1 is MGHRA and CDR2 is YSYEKL. The CDR3 covers 17 residues. The chain's CDR3 is CASSPTAPGGSYNEQFF. The CDR3 bases are TGCGCCAGCAGCCCCACGGCCCCGGGGGGCTCCTACAATGAGCAGTTCTTC.

The chain uses TRBV7-9 and TRBJ2-3; 7 nucleotides match TRBD2. The CDR3 has 19 amino acids. CDR1 is SEHNR and CDR2 is FQNEAQ in the germline V gene (reference sequence). V was clipped by 1 base and J by 2 bases; unmatched bases: 15. CDR3 loop: CASSLEPHKAGINTDTQYF. CDR3 bases: TGTGCCAGCAGCTTAGAGCCCCACAAAGCGGGAATAAACACAGATACGCAGTATTTT.